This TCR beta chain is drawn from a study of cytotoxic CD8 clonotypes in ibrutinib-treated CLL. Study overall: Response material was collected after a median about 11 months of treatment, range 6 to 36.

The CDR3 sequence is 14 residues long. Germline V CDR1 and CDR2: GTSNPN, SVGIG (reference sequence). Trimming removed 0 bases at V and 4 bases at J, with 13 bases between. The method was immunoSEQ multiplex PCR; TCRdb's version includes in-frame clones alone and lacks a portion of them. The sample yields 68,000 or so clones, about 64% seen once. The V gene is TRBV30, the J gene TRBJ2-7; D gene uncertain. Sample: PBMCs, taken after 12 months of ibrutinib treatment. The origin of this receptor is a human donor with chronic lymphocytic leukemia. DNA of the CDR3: TGTGCCTGGAGTGTACACGCTACAAATTACGAGCAGTACTTC. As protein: CAWSVHATNYEQYF.